This T cell receptor (beta chain) was obtained from a study of tumor and adjacent non-tumor tissue in lung cancer. V was trimmed by 5 bases and J by 6 bases, leaving 27 bases between them. Germline CDR1 and CDR2: DFQATT and SNEGSKA (reference sequence). The CDR3 has 17 amino acids. TCRbeta libraries were built with three rounds of nested PCR, modified from ARM-PCR. TCRdb used MiXCR to reprocess the multiplex PCR reads, holding one entry per CDR3 protein. Here the sample spans approximately 80,000 distinct CDR3 sequences, about 82% being singletons. No cell sorting was done before RNA was extracted from the tissue. This non-tumor lung sample came from over 3 cm beyond the tumor edge.

The chain employs TRBV20-1 and TRBJ2-3; tentative D call: TRBD2 (7 bases). The origin of this receptor is a man in his sixties with non-small cell lung cancer. What was sequenced was distant non-tumor lung tissue. The CDR3: CSAHTAGATHRMDTQYF. CDR3 in DNA: TGCAGTGCTCACACGGCGGGGGCCACGCACCGCATGGATACGCAGTATTTT.